A selection of T cell receptor beta chains follows, all from one sample in a study of blood T cell repertoires in COVID-19. TCRdb's copy holds only in-frame clones and misses some; the assay was immunoSEQ multiplex PCR. The sample has 310,000 or so clones; roughly 89% are singletons. Material: peripheral blood. The receptors here all came from a man aged 25-45 years with COVID-19, enrolled during active disease. Each CDR3 is given with its conserved first and last residue. The D gene is left open where the match is weak. Clone size is shown for a subset of rows, as once, few, many or a class of expanded clone.

V	J	size	D	DNA	CDR3
TRBV3-1/TRBV3-2	TRBJ2-1	.	.	TGTGCCAGCAGCCCGATAGCTGGGAATGAGCAGTTCTTC	CASSPIAGNEQFF
TRBV6-6	TRBJ1-2	.	.	TGTGCCAGCAGTTACGGGCAGGGGATGGGTGGCTACACCTTC	CASSYGQGMGGYTF
TRBV6-5	TRBJ2-7	.	.	TGTGCCAGCAGTTACAGGGGAGGCCGTAGCTCCTACGAGCAGTACTTC	CASSYRGGRSSYEQYF
TRBV10-3	TRBJ1-1	.	TRBD1	TGTGCCATCAGTGACTCGACAGGGCGAACTGAAGCTTTCTTT	CAISDSTGRTEAFF
TRBV10-3	TRBJ1-2	.	TRBD1	TGTGCCATCAGCCCGGACAGGGTCTTTGGCTACACCTTC	CAISPDRVFGYTF
TRBV4-3	TRBJ1-1	.	TRBD1	TGCGCCAGCAGTCTAGACAGGGGCGACACTGAAGCTTTCTTT	CASSLDRGDTEAFF
TRBV10-3	TRBJ2-7	.	.	TGTGCCATCAAAGTTCGTCCAGGGGACGACTACGAGCAGTACTTC	CAIKVRPGDDYEQYF
TRBV5-1	TRBJ2-2	.	.	TGCGCCAGCAGCCGCGGGGCCGGGGAGCTGTTTTTT	CASSRGAGELFF
TRBV5-4	TRBJ1-5	.	TRBD1	TGTGCCAGCAGCTTAGGGGGGACAGGAAATCAGCCCCAGCATTTT	CASSLGGTGNQPQHF
TRBV4-1	TRBJ2-6	few	TRBD1	TGCGCCAGCAGCCAAGACGAGGGACAGGGAAGGCGTGGGGCCAACGTCCTGACTTTC	CASSQDEGQGRRGANVLTF
TRBV28	TRBJ1-1	.	TRBD1	TGTGCCAGCGGGGATGACAGGGGACCGAACACTGAAGCTTTCTTT	CASGDDRGPNTEAFF
TRBV6-2/TRBV6-3	TRBJ1-2	.	.	TGTGCCAGCAGCAGGACAGACTTCTATGGCTACACCTTC	CASSRTDFYGYTF
TRBV5-1	TRBJ2-1	.	TRBD2	TGCGCCAGCAGCTTCTCCGGGGGGGCCCCCTACAATGAGCAGTTCTTC	CASSFSGGAPYNEQFF
TRBV3-1/TRBV3-2	TRBJ1-6	.	TRBD1	TGTGCCAGCAGCCTCCTCCGGGACAGGGTCCTTAATTCACCCCTCCACTTT	CASSLLRDRVLNSPLHF
TRBV4-3	TRBJ2-7	few	.	TGCGCCAGCAGCCGAGAACAACGGAGTACCTACGAGCAGTACTTC	CASSREQRSTYEQYF
TRBV6-2/TRBV6-3	TRBJ2-1	few	TRBD2	TGTGCCAGCACCCCAACCGGGGGGGCGGGAGACTACAATGAGCAGTTCTTC	CASTPTGGAGDYNEQFF
TRBV5-1	TRBJ1-2	.	.	TGCGCCAGCACCCTAAACCTGGACGCCCAGGGGTATGGCTACACCTTC	CASTLNLDAQGYGYTF
TRBV30	TRBJ2-5	.	.	TGTGCCTGGGAGGGGGGGGAGGCTGAGACCCAGTACTTC	CAWEGGEAETQYF
TRBV7-2	TRBJ1-1	.	TRBD1	TGTGCCAGCAGCTTACTGAGAACAGGGGGCACTGAAGCTTTCTTT	CASSLLRTGGTEAFF
TRBV18	TRBJ2-1	.	TRBD1	TGTGCCAGCTCCCCGCCAGGGGGACAAGGGGCGGGGCAGTTCTTC	CASSPPGGQGAGQFF
TRBV2	TRBJ1-5	.	TRBD1	TGTGCCAGCCGGTCCAGCGGAGGGGGCCCGAATCAGCCCCAGCATTTT	CASRSSGGGPNQPQHF
TRBV9	TRBJ1-2	.	.	TGTGCCAGCAGCGTCGACAGGAACTATGGCTACACCTTC	CASSVDRNYGYTF
TRBV24-1	TRBJ2-7	.	TRBD2	TGTGCCACCAGTGCTATCACCGTATGGGTGGGGAGCGGGAAGGTTTTTTCCTACGAGCAGTACTTC	CATSAITVWVGSGKVFSYEQYF
TRBV4-2	TRBJ1-2	.	TRBD1	TGTGCCAGCAGCCCGAGACGAGGGGGCCCCTATGGCTACACCTTC	CASSPRRGGPYGYTF
TRBV13	TRBJ2-7	.	.	TGTGCCAGCAGCTACCAGTGGTACGAGCAGTACTTC	CASSYQWYEQYF
TRBV5-4	TRBJ2-3	once	.	TGTGCCAGCAGCCCCGAAGGGGGAAGCACAGATACGCAGTATTTT	CASSPEGGSTDTQYF
TRBV2	TRBJ1-2	.	.	TGTGCCAGCAGTGATTCGCAGGGACTCTATGGCTACACCTTC	CASSDSQGLYGYTF
TRBV5-1	TRBJ2-1	.	TRBD2	TGCGCCAGCAGCTTTGCGGGGGGATCATACAATGAGCAGTTCTTC	CASSFAGGSYNEQFF
TRBV11-2	TRBJ2-7	few	TRBD2	TGTGCCAGCAGCTTCGGGACTAGCGGGGGGTCCTACGAGCAGTACTTC	CASSFGTSGGSYEQYF
TRBV5-6	TRBJ2-1	.	TRBD1	TGTGCCAGCAGCGGGGGCGAACAGGGGTCCTACAATGAGCAGTTCTTC	CASSGGEQGSYNEQFF
TRBV12-3/TRBV12-4	TRBJ1-3	few	.	TGTGCCAGCAGTCGGGCCTCCGGGGACACCATATATTTT	CASSRASGDTIYF
TRBV10-3	TRBJ2-5	.	TRBD1	TGTGCCATCAGTAACGGACAGGGGGCGGGAAAGACCCAGTACTTC	CAISNGQGAGKTQYF
TRBV2	TRBJ1-1	.	.	TGTGCCAGCAGTGAGGGGGCGGGCCTGGGCACTGAAGCTTTCTTT	CASSEGAGLGTEAFF
TRBV24-1	TRBJ2-1	.	.	TGTGCCACCAGTGATAGTAAGAGATTGGGCAGGAACTACAATGAGCAGTTCTTC	CATSDSKRLGRNYNEQFF
TRBV11-2	TRBJ1-6	.	.	TGTGCCAGCAGCTACAACGGGGAAAATTCACCCCTCCACTTT	CASSYNGENSPLHF
TRBV5-8	TRBJ2-7	.	TRBD1	TGTGCCAGCAGCTTAACGACAGGGTTCTACGAGCAGTACTTC	CASSLTTGFYEQYF
TRBV5-1	TRBJ1-1	.	TRBD1	TGCGCCAGCAGCGCACAGGGGTTCACTGAAGCTTTCTTT	CASSAQGFTEAFF
TRBV14	TRBJ2-5	.	TRBD2	TGTGCCAGCAGCCAAGATAGGAGGCGGGAGGTTTCAGAGACCCAGTACTTC	CASSQDRRREVSETQYF
TRBV6-5	TRBJ1-4	.	.	TGTGCCAGCTATGATATTGGGGGACTCAATGAAAAACTGTTTTTT	CASYDIGGLNEKLFF
TRBV10-3	TRBJ2-7	.	TRBD1	TGTGCCATCAGTGAGTCGGGGACAGGGAACTCCTACGAGCAGTACTTC	CAISESGTGNSYEQYF
TRBV7-3	TRBJ1-2	.	TRBD1	TGTGCCAGCAGCGTTACAGGGGGAGGTGGCTACACCTTC	CASSVTGGGGYTF
TRBV27	TRBJ2-1	.	.	TGTGCCAGCAGTTTAGGCGGTTACAATGAGCAGTTCTTC	CASSLGGYNEQFF
TRBV6-2/TRBV6-3	TRBJ1-1	.	.	TGTGCCAGCAGTTATCAGGGGAACACTGAAGCTTTCTTT	CASSYQGNTEAFF
TRBV7-9	TRBJ1-1	.	.	TGTGCCAGCAGCTTAGGGACAGTGGAAGCTTTCTTT	CASSLGTVEAFF
TRBV9	TRBJ1-2	.	TRBD1	TGTGCCAGCAGCGGATCCGGGACAGGCACTCAAACCTTC	CASSGSGTGTQTF
TRBV27	TRBJ2-1	.	TRBD2	TGTGCCAGCAGTTTATATGAGGGAGGGCGCTCGTTCAATGAGCAGTTCTTC	CASSLYEGGRSFNEQFF
TRBV27	TRBJ1-5	.	TRBD1	TGTGCCAGCAGTCCCCGGACAGGGGCGAGCAATCAGCCCCAGCATTTT	CASSPRTGASNQPQHF
TRBV7-2	TRBJ1-1	.	TRBD1	TGTGCCAGCAGCTCCGGACAGGGCACTGAAGCTTTCTTT	CASSSGQGTEAFF
TRBV9	TRBJ2-1	.	TRBD1	TGTGCCAGCAGCGTAGGGGACAGGCTAAGTAATGAGCAGTTCTTC	CASSVGDRLSNEQFF
TRBV24-1	TRBJ1-5	once	TRBD1	TGTGCCACCAGTGATCCTGGACAGGGAAATCAGCCCCAGCATTTT	CATSDPGQGNQPQHF
TRBV7-2	TRBJ2-5	.	.	TGTGCCAGCAGCCCGAGACACCTCCAAGAGACCCAGTACTTC	CASSPRHLQETQYF
TRBV19	TRBJ2-3	.	TRBD1	TGTGCCAGTAGTACTGGGACAGGGCCTGCCACAGATACGCAGTATTTT	CASSTGTGPATDTQYF
TRBV4-3	TRBJ1-3	.	.	TGCGCCAGCAGCCATATCCTACAGGGCTCTGGAAACACCATATATTTT	CASSHILQGSGNTIYF
TRBV4-1	TRBJ1-5	.	TRBD1	TGCGCCAGCAGCCATCTCGGACAGGGCCCGGGGCCCCAGCATTTT	CASSHLGQGPGPQHF